The clone carrying this TCR beta chain was found a few times. Antigen specificity is unknown. The CDR3 has 15 amino acids. Trimming shortened V by 6 bases and J by 5 bases, and 23 bases separated the two germline ends. Germline V gives CDR1 DFQATT, CDR2 SNEGSKA (reference sequence). For the second PCR, which ran for 7 to 11 cycles, a sample-barcoded 5' primer and a J-beta primer mix were used. Each cDNA molecule, via a template-switch adaptor with 12 random nucleotides, was tagged. From the 5' RACE reads, TCRdb called clonotypes with MiXCR, one entry per CDR3 protein. Of about 620,000 distinct CDR3 sequences in the sample, around a fifth were seen once. This specimen comes from a study of blood T cells in healthy people across ages. Study observations and caveats: Observed TCR beta diversity per million T cells went down as age went up. This fall followed a roughly linear course with age. Versus aged donors, long-lived donors had higher diversity and more naive CD4+ cells.

The receptor was derived from a man aged 70 or older in good health. This sequence joins TRBV20-1 and TRBJ2-7; weak D call: TRBD2 (5 bases). Material for sequencing was blood. Here the CDR3 DNA reads TGCAGTGCCCCCCGGCCGGGAACACAAATAAACGAGCAGTACTTC. Its protein is CSAPRPGTQINEQYF.